The clone carrying this T cell receptor beta chain occurred once. This sample is part of a study of technical replicates of blood from several donors. Using immunoSEQ multiplex PCR, the repertoire was profiled, and TCRdb retains in-frame clones only, with some absent. The sample lists about 81,000 clones, under 97% occurring once. The V end was cut by 6 bases, the J end by 3 bases, with 14 bases between. This CDR3 is built from 14 residues. In germline, CDR1 is SNHLY, CDR2 FYNNEI. This receptor was obtained from a human donor in good health. Sequenced material: T cells isolated from PBMCs. The chain uses TRBV2 and TRBJ1-2; perhaps TRBD1 as D (5 bases). CDR3 nucleotides: TGTGCCAGCAGGGCAGGGTTTTGGGACTATGGCTACACCTTC. Translated, it gives CASRAGFWDYGYTF.